The TCR beta chain under discussion was sequenced for a study of beta chain features in type 1 diabetes. Overall study: Cell yields, age and gender were similar between patients and healthy donors.

Isolated RNA was reverse transcribed in full, so expressed TCRB transcripts were sequenced. TCRdb's copy holds only in-frame clones and misses some; the assay was immunoSEQ multiplex PCR. The sample has 600,000 to 700,000 clones; 9.5% to 15% are singletons. In its sample, this clone was seen a few times. Its specificity is not known. V lost 1 base and J lost 6, with 17 bases in between. The germline CDR1 and CDR2 sequences are SGHNT and YYREEE (reference sequence). The CDR3 contains 16 residues. General study results and limits: Whatever favoring of shorter templates PCR might show would apply equally to patients and controls. A pattern of fewer insertions and more deletions at VDJ junctions was seen in type 1 diabetes patients. A moderate, significant TCRB CDR3 shortening appeared in type 1 diabetes across four CD4+ subsets.

Sequencing input: naive CD4+ T cells from blood. The TCR comes from a man aged 25 to 40 with type 1 diabetes. J is TRBJ1-5 and V is TRBV5-4, with D possibly TRBD1 on 5 matching bases. The CDR3 reads CASSLCPPGRSQPQHF. The CDR3 nucleotides are TGTGCCAGCAGCTTGTGTCCACCGGGACGCAGTCAGCCCCAGCATTTT.